This T cell receptor (beta chain) is drawn from a study of blood T cell repertoires in COVID-19. Participant-given clinical history determined each cohort assignment. Assay: immunoSEQ multiplex PCR; the TCRdb copy retains only in-frame clones and omits some. The sample lists 490,000 or so clones, 85% to 90% seen once, with less than 2% in the top ten. The germline gives CDR1 LNHDA, CDR2 SQIVND (reference sequence). Trimming shortened V by 10 bases and J by 6 bases, and 18 bases separated the two germline ends. CDR3 size: 13 residues. The chain recombines TRBV19 with TRBJ1-2; D possibly corresponds to TRBD1 (6 bases). Sequenced: PBMCs or T cells enriched from blood (not recorded which). This TCR derives from a woman between 40 and 50 years old who had recovered from COVID-19. The CDR3 sequence is CATYVSGDHGYTF. The DNA for the CDR3 is TGTGCCACCTATGTGTCAGGGGACCATGGCTACACCTTC.